This T cell receptor beta chain was identified in a study of blood T cells in healthy people across ages. Study findings and constraints: PBMCs were not sorted, which prevented a conclusive comparison of naive versus antigen-experienced cells.

This clonotype has at least ten counts. The antigen remains undetermined. The use of a sample-barcoded 5' primer and a J-beta primer mix characterized a second PCR of roughly 7 to 11 cycles. Using its own MiXCR run on the 5' RACE reads, TCRdb lists one record per CDR3 protein. The sample consists of about 500,000 distinct CDR3 sequences, 24% of them appearing once. This CDR3 spans 14 amino acids. CDR1 is SQVTM and CDR2 is ANQGSEA in the germline V gene. V was trimmed by 6 bases and J by 0 bases, leaving 14 bases between them. The same data also went into a second study, on T cells of mothers and their children.

The sequenced sample was blood. The origin of this receptor is a boy between 10 and 17 years old in good health. The chain is built from TRBV29-1 and TRBJ2-5, with no clear D. The CDR3 here is CSVFHDPDQETQYF. For the CDR3, the DNA is TGCAGCGTCTTTCACGACCCAGACCAAGAGACCCAGTACTTC.